Listed below are T cell receptor beta chains from one sample, sequenced in a study of beta chain features in type 1 diabetes. Assay used: immunoSEQ multiplex PCR; TCRdb lists only in-frame clones, some missing. The sample contains a few hundred thousand clones, over 7.5% of which appear only once. The sample taken for sequencing was naive CD4+ T cells from blood. The source of these receptors is a woman aged 18 to 35 in good health. Each CDR3 is given with its conserved first and last residue. The D gene is left open where the match is weak. Expanded clones are given a class, and other clones once, few, many or no size at all.

CDR3 DNA: TGCGCCAGCAGTCCAGGGACTGGGACCTACGAGCAGTACTTC
CDR3 protein: CASSPGTGTYEQYF
J gene: TRBJ2-7
clone size: few
V gene: TRBV5-1
D gene: NA

CDR3 DNA: TGCAGCGTTGAACTGTCAGATCAAGAGACCCAGTACTTC
CDR3 protein: CSVELSDQETQYF
J gene: TRBJ2-5
clone size: many
V gene: TRBV29-1
D gene: NA

CDR3 DNA: TGTGCCAGCAGCCCCTGGGCAGGGGCGAACACCGGGGAGCTGTTTTTT
CDR3 protein: CASSPWAGANTGELFF
J gene: TRBJ2-2
clone size: few
V gene: TRBV5-4
D gene: NA

CDR3 DNA: TGCGCCAGCAGCTCCCCCCCCGGACAGGGCGACACAGATACGCAGTATTTT
CDR3 protein: CASSSPPGQGDTDTQYF
J gene: TRBJ2-3
clone size: NA
V gene: TRBV5-1
D gene: TRBD1

CDR3 DNA: TGCGCCAGCAGTCGGGACAGTTACACAGATACGCAGTATTTT
CDR3 protein: CASSRDSYTDTQYF
J gene: TRBJ2-3
clone size: few
V gene: TRBV5-1
D gene: TRBD1

CDR3 DNA: TGCGCCAGCAGCGGGACAAGCCCGAACACTGAAGCTTTCTTT
CDR3 protein: CASSGTSPNTEAFF
J gene: TRBJ1-1
clone size: few
V gene: TRBV5-1
D gene: NA

CDR3 DNA: TGTGCCATCAGTACGGTTCAGCCCCAGCATTTT
CDR3 protein: CAISTVQPQHF
J gene: TRBJ1-5
clone size: NA
V gene: TRBV10-3
D gene: NA

CDR3 DNA: TGTGCCAGCAGTTACAGGACCGGGGTCTCCTACGAGCAGTACTTC
CDR3 protein: CASSYRTGVSYEQYF
J gene: TRBJ2-7
clone size: few
V gene: TRBV6-5
D gene: NA

CDR3 DNA: TGTGCCAGCAGCGAATACTTTGGACTAGCGGGAGCCTTC
CDR3 protein: CASSEYFGLAGAF
J gene: TRBJ2-7
clone size: NA
V gene: TRBV11-2
D gene: TRBD2

CDR3 DNA: TGTGCCAGCAGCGTAGGTGGTAGCGGGGGGCTATTCGAGCAGTACTTC
CDR3 protein: CASSVGGSGGLFEQYF
J gene: TRBJ2-7
clone size: few
V gene: TRBV9
D gene: TRBD2

CDR3 DNA: TGCGCCAGCAGCCATTTAGACAGGCGCATGAACACTGAAGCTTTCTTT
CDR3 protein: CASSHLDRRMNTEAFF
J gene: TRBJ1-1
clone size: NA
V gene: TRBV4-1
D gene: NA

CDR3 DNA: TGCGCCAGCAGCGGGGGGCGGCTAGCGGGAGACTTTTCCCACGAGCAGTACTTC
CDR3 protein: CASSGGRLAGDFSHEQYF
J gene: TRBJ2-7
clone size: few
V gene: TRBV5-1
D gene: TRBD2

CDR3 DNA: TGTGCCAGCAGCGGACCTGGACAGGGGAACACTGAAGCTTTCTTT
CDR3 protein: CASSGPGQGNTEAFF
J gene: TRBJ1-1
clone size: NA
V gene: TRBV9
D gene: TRBD1

CDR3 DNA: TGCGCCAGCAGCGCTGGAGATACGGATTCACCCCTCCACTTT
CDR3 protein: CASSAGDTDSPLHF
J gene: TRBJ1-6
clone size: few
V gene: TRBV5-1
D gene: NA

CDR3 DNA: TGTGCCAGCAGCTCGCAGACAGGGGGCCGCACCGGGGAGCTGTTTTTT
CDR3 protein: CASSSQTGGRTGELFF
J gene: TRBJ2-2
clone size: NA
V gene: TRBV7-3
D gene: TRBD1

CDR3 DNA: TGTGCCAGCAGCGTGGCGGGGCCCCAAGAGACCCAGTACTTC
CDR3 protein: CASSVAGPQETQYF
J gene: TRBJ2-5
clone size: NA
V gene: TRBV9
D gene: NA

CDR3 DNA: TGTGCCAGCAGCTTAGAGTCAGGCGACTATGGCTACACCTTC
CDR3 protein: CASSLESGDYGYTF
J gene: TRBJ1-2
clone size: NA
V gene: TRBV7-2
D gene: NA

CDR3 DNA: TGTGCCAGCAGCTTCCGGGTCGACTCCTACGAGCAGTACTTC
CDR3 protein: CASSFRVDSYEQYF
J gene: TRBJ2-7
clone size: few
V gene: TRBV9
D gene: NA

CDR3 DNA: TGCAGCGTTGGATACGGGACAGGGTCCTACGAGCAGTACTTC
CDR3 protein: CSVGYGTGSYEQYF
J gene: TRBJ2-7
clone size: many
V gene: TRBV29-1
D gene: TRBD1

CDR3 DNA: TGTGCCAGCAGTTTGTGGCTAGCGGGAGGTCTGAACAATGAGCAGTTCTTC
CDR3 protein: CASSLWLAGGLNNEQFF
J gene: TRBJ2-1
clone size: few
V gene: TRBV27
D gene: TRBD2